This T cell receptor (beta chain) was sequenced in a study of T-cell reconstitution after alpha-beta-depleted transplantation in children. Unique molecular identifiers were built into the TCRbeta library. TCRdb reprocessed the PCR reads with MiXCR, giving one entry per CDR3 protein. The sample records about 1,000,000 distinct CDR3 sequences, 25% to 30% being singletons. This clonotype was detected once. Deletions cut 1 base from V and 6 bases from J, with 10 bases between. This CDR3 comprises 13 residues. Per the germline V gene, CDR1 is DFQATT and CDR2 is SNEGSKA (reference sequence). The sequences come from PBMCs, mostly from graft donor cells, collected 360 days after TCRalphabeta/CD19-depleted stem cell transplant. This sequence joins TRBV20-1 and TRBJ2-4, with D uncertain. This receptor was taken from a boy under three years old who had a stem cell transplant for SCID, so the T cells may come from the graft donor. The CDR3 coding sequence is TGCAGTGCTAGAGCCCCGACACGAAACATTCAGTACTTC. This codes for CSARAPTRNIQYF.